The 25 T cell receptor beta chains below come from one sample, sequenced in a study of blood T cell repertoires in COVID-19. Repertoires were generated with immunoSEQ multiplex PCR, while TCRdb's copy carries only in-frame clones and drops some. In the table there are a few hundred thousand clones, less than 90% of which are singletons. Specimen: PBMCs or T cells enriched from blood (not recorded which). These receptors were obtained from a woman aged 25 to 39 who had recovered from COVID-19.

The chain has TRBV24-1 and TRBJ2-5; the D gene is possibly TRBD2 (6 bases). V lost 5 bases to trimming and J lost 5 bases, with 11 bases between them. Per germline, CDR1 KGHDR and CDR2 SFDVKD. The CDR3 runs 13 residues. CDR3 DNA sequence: TGTGCCACCAGTGTGGGGGGTAGCGAGACCCAGTACTTC. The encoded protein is CATSVGGSETQYF.

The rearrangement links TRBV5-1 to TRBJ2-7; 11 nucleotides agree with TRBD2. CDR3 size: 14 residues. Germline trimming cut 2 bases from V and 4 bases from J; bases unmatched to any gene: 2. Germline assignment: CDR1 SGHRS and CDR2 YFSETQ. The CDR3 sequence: CASSFGTSGYEQYF. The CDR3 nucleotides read TGCGCCAGCAGCTTCGGGACTAGCGGATACGAGCAGTACTTC. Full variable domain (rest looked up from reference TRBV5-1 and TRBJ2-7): KAGVTQTPRYLIKTRGQQVTLSCSPISGHRSVSWYQQTPGQGLQFLFEYFSETQRNKGNFPGRFSGRQFSNSRSEMNVSTLELGDSALYLCASSFGTSGYEQYFGPGTRLTVT.

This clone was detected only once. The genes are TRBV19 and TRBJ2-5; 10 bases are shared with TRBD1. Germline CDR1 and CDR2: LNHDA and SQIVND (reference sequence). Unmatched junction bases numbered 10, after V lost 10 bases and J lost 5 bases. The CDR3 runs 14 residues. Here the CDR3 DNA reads TGTGCCACCTCCGGGACAGGGGAGTGGGAGACCCAGTACTTC. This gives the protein CATSGTGEWETQYF.

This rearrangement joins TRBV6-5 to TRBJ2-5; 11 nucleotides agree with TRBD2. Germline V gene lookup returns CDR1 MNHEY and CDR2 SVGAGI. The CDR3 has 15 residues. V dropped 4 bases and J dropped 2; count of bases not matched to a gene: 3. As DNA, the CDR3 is TGTGCCAGCAGTTCTAGCGGGGGGACTCAAGAGACCCAGTACTTC. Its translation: CASSSSGGTQETQYF.

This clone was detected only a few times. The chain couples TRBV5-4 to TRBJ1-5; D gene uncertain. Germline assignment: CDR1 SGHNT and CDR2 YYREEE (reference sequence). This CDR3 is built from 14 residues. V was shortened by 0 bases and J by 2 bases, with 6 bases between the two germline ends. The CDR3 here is CASSLDPGNQPQHF. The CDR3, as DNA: TGTGCCAGCAGCTTGGACCCAGGCAATCAGCCCCAGCATTTT.

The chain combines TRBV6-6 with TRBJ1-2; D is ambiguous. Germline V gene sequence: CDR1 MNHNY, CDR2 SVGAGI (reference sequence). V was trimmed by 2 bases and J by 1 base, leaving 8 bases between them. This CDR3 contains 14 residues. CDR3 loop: CASSYGEGNYGYTF. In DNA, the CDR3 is TGTGCCAGCAGTTACGGTGAGGGTAACTATGGCTACACCTTC.

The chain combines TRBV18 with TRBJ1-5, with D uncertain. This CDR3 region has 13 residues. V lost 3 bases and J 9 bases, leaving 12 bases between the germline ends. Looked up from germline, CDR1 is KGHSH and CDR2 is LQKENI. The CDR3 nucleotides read TGTGCCAGCTCACCCGAGGGCGTAGGGCCCCAGCATTTT. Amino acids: CASSPEGVGPQHF.

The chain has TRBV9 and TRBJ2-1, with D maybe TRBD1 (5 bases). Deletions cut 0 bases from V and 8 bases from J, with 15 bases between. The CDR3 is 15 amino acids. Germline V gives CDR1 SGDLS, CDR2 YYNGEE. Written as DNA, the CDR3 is TGTGCCAGCAGCGTAGTCGCAGGGATAGAGGATGAGCAGTTCTTC. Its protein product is CASSVVAGIEDEQFF.

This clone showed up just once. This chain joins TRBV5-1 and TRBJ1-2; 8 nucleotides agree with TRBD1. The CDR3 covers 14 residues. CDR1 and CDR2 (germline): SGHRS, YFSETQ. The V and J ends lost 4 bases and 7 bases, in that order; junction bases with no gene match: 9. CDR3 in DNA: TGCGCCAGCAGCACGCGACAGGGGATGGCTGGCTACACCTTC. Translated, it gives CASSTRQGMAGYTF.

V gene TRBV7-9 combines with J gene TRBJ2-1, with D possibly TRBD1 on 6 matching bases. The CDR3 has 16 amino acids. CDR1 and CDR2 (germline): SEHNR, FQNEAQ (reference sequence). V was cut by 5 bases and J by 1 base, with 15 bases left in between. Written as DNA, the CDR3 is TGTGCCAGCAGCCGATACGAGGGGGTATCCTACAATGAGCAGTTCTTC. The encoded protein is CASSRYEGVSYNEQFF.

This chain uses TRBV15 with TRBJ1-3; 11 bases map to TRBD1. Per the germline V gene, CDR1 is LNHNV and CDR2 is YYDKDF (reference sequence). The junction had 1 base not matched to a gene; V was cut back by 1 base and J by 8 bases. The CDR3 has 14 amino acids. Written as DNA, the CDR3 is TGTGCCACCAGCAGAGCGGGACAGGGGGACACCATATATTTT. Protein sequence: CATSRAGQGDTIYF.

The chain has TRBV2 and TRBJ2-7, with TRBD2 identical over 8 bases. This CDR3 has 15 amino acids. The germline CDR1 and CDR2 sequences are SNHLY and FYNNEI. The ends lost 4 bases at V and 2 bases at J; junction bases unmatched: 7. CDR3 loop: CASSALAGSTYEQYF. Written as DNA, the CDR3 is TGTGCCAGCAGTGCTTTAGCGGGGAGTACCTACGAGCAGTACTTC.

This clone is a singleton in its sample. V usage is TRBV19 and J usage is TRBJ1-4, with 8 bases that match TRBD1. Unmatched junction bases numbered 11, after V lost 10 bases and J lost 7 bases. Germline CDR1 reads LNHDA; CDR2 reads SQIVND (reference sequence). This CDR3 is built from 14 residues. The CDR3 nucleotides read TGTGCCACCAGCCCCGACAGGGGACCTGAAAAACTGTTTTTT. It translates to CATSPDRGPEKLFF.

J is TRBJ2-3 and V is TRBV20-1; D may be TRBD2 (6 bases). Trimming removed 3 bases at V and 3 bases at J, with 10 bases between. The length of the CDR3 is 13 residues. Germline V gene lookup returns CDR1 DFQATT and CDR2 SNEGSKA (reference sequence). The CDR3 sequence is CSASTSRTDTQYF. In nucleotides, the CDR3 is TGCAGTGCTAGTACTAGCAGGACAGATACGCAGTATTTT.

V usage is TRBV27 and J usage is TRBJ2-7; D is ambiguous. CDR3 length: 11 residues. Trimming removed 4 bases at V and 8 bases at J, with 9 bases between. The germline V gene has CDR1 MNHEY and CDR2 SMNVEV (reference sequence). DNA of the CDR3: TGTGCCAGCAGTTCCCTGTACAAGCAGTACTTC. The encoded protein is CASSSLYKQYF.

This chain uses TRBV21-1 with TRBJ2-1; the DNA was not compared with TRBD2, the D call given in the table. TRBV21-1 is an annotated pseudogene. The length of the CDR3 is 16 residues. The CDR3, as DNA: TGTGCCAGCAGCATTTCAAGGCGGAGCTCCTACAATGAGCAGTTCTTC. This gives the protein CASSISRRSSYNEQFF.

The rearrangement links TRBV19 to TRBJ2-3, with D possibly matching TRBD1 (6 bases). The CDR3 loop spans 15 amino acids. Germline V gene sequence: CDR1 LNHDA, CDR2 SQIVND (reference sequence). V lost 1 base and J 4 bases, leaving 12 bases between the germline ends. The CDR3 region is CASSIVGASSDTQYF. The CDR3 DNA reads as TGTGCCAGTAGTATAGTGGGGGCTAGTTCAGATACGCAGTATTTT.

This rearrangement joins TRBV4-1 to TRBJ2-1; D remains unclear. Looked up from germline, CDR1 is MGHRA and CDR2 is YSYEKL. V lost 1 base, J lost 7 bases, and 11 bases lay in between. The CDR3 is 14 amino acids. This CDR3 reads CASSQGRLENEQFF. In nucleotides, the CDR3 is TGCGCCAGCAGCCAAGGACGGCTAGAAAATGAGCAGTTCTTC.

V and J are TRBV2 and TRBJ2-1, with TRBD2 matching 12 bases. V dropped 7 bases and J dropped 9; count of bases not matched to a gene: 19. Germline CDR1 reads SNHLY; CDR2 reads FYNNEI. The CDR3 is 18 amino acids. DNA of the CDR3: TGTGCCAGCATTATTGTGGGGACTAGCGGGCGAATCGGTGGTGAGCAGTTCTTC. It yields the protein CASIIVGTSGRIGGEQFF.

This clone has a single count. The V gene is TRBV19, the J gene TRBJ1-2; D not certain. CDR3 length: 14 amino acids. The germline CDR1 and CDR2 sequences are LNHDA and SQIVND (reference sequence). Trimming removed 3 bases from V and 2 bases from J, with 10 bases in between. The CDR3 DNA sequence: TGTGCCAGTAGTATTAGACACCAGAACTATGGCTACACCTTC. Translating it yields CASSIRHQNYGYTF. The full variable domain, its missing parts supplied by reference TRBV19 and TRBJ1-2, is DGGITQSPKYLFRKEGQNVTLSCEQNLNHDAMYWYRQDPGQGLRLIYYSQIVNDFQKGDIAEGYSVSREKKESFPLTVTSAQKNPTAFYLCASSIRHQNYGYTFGSGTRLTVV.

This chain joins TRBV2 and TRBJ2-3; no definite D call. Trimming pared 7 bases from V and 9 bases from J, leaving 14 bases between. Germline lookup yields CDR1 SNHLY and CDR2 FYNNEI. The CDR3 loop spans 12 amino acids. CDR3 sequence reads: CASILVQDTQYF. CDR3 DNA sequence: TGTGCCAGCATCCTAGTCCAAGACACGCAGTATTTT.

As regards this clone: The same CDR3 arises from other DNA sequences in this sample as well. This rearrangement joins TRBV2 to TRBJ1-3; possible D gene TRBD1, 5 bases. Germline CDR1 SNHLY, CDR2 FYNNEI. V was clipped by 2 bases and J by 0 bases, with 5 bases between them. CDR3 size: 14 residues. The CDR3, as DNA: TGTGCCAGCAGTGAACAGGGCTCTGGAAACACCATATATTTT. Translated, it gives CASSEQGSGNTIYF.

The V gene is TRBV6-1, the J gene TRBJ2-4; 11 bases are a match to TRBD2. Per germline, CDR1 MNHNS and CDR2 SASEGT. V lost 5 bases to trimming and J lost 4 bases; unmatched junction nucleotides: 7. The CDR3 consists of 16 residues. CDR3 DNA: TGTGCCAGCAGTAAAGTAGCGGGAGGGACTAAAAACATTCAGTACTTC. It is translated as CASSKVAGGTKNIQYF.

CDR3 sequence (DNA): TGTGCCAGCAGCTTAATGGCTGAGGGTGAGCAGTTCTTC. It translates to CASSLMAEGEQFF. The chain employs TRBV7-9 and TRBJ2-1; D is perhaps TRBD2 (5 bases). The CDR3 contains 13 residues. Trimming stripped 2 bases from V and 9 bases from J, with 11 bases between. CDR1 and CDR2 (germline): SEHNR, FQNEAQ (reference sequence).

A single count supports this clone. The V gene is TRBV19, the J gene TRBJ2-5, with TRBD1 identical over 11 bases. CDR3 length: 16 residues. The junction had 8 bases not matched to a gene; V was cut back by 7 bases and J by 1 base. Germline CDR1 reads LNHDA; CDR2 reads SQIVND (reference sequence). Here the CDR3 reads CASMSGQGDFQETQYF. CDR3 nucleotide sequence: TGTGCCAGTATGTCGGGACAGGGGGACTTCCAAGAGACCCAGTACTTC.